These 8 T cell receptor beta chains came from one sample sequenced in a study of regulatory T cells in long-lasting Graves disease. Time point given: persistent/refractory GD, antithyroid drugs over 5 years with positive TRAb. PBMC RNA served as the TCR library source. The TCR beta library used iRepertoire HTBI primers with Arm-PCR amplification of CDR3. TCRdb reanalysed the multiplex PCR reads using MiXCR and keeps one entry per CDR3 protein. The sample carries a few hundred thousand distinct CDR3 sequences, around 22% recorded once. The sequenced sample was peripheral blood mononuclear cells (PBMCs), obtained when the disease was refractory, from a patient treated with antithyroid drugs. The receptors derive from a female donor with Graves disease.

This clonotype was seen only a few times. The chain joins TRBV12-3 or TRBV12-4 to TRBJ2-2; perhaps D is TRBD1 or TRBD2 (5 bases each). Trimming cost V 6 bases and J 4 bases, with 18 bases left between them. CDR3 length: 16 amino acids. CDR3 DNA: TGTGCCAGCAGACCCGGGACCGCCACGAGCACCGGGGAGCTGTTTTTT. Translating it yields CASRPGTATSTGELFF.

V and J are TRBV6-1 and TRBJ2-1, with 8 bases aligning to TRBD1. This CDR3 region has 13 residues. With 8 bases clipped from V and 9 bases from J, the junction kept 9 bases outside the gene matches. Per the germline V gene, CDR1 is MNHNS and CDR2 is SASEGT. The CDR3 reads CASGITDRAEQFF. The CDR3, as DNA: TGTGCCAGCGGAATCACGGACAGGGCTGAGCAGTTCTTC.

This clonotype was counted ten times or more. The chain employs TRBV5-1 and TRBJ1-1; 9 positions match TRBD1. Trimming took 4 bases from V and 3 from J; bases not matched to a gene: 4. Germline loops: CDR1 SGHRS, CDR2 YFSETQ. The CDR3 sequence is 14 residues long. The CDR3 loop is CASSLGTGYTEAFF. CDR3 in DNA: TGCGCCAGCAGCCTGGGGACAGGGTACACTGAAGCTTTCTTT. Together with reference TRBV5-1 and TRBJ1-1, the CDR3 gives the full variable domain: KAGVTQTPRYLIKTRGQQVTLSCSPISGHRSVSWYQQTPGQGLQFLFEYFSETQRNKGNFPGRFSGRQFSNSRSEMNVSTLELGDSALYLCASSLGTGYTEAFFGQGTRLTVV.

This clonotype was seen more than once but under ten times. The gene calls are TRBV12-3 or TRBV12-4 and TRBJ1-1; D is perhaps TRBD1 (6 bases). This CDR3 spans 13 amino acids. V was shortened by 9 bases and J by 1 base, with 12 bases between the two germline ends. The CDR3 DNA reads TGTGCCAGTCGAGGGGGAAGGAACACTGAAGCTTTCTTT. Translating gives CASRGGRNTEAFF.

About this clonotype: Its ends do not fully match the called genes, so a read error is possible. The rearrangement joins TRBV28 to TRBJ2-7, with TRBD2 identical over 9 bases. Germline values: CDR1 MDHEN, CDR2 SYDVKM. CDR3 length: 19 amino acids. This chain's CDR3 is CAGSFFLYFGTSRSYEQYF. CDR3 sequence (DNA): TGTGCCGGCAGTTTCTTTTTATACTTCGGGACTAGCAGGAGCTACGAGCAGTACTTC.

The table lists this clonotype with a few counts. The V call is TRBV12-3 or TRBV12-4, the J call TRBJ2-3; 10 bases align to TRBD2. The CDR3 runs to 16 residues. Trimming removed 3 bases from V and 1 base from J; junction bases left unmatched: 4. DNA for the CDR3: TGTGCCAGCAGTTTTCTCGGGACTAGCGGCACAGATACGCAGTATTTT. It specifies CASSFLGTSGTDTQYF.

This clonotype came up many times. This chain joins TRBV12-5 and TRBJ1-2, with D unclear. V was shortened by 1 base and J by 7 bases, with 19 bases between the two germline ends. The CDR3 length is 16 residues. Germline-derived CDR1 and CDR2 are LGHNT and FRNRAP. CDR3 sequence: CASGLAPSAGSRGYTF. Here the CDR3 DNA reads TGTGCTAGTGGTTTGGCCCCATCGGCGGGATCTCGTGGCTACACCTTC.

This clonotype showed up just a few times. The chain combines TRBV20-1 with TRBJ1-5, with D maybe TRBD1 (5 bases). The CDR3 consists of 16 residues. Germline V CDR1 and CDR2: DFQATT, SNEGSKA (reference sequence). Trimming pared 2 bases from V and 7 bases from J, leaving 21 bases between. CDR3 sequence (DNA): TGCAGTGCTAGACGCGCGCTTCAGGGACGAGGGCAGCCCCAGCATTTT. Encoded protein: CSARRALQGRGQPQHF.